Listed below are T cell receptor beta chains from one sample, sequenced in a study of tumor-infiltrating lymphocytes in primary liver carcinoma. From the multiplex PCR reads, TCRdb called clonotypes with MiXCR, one entry per CDR3 protein. This table has about 320,000 distinct CDR3 sequences, nearly 60% appearing once. Sequencing used peripheral blood. The receptors stem from a woman younger than 45 with primary liver carcinoma and hepatitis B virus infection. Each CDR3 is given without its conserved first and last residue.

v_call,cdr3_aa
TRBV5-6,ASSSDATNEKLF
TRBV28,ASSQIRTSGYNEQF
TRBV28,ASRKGQHNSPLH
TRBV7-9,ASSLEQGPGY
TRBV6-1,AGSKLAGAHNEQF
TRBV13,ASSYSGRPEQC
TRBV6-1,AGSDRGSGAKVLT
TRBV6-1,ASSVYRGEAQY
TRBV29-1,SVGEETGFLYGQY
TRBV12-5,ASGLQVVANTGELF
TRBV6-1,DSSRSYYNEQF
TRBV11-2,ASSLAVDTQY
TRBV12-3/TRBV12-4,ASSFLDQLIHEQY
TRBV4-3,ASSQLAGVTDTQY
TRBV29-1,SVGGGGKF
TRBV7-9,ASSSQRAWDDEQY
TRBV7-2,ASSLSPDTQY
TRBV7-9,ASSSTNNEQF
TRBV12-3/TRBV12-4,ASTMDVNTEAF
TRBV4-2,ASSPTSGQPYEQY
TRBV12-3/TRBV12-4,ASSFGGNNQPQH
TRBV7-9,AISPTGTGGLDIQY
TRBV4-3,ASSQDRAGGPIDTQY
TRBV5-8,ASSHQFGHSGNTIY
TRBV11-3,ASSFTGSMVNEQF
TRBV5-4,ASSLQGRALLGAF
TRBV28,ASSSALQSEKLF
TRBV28,ASQPGTSPETQY
TRBV11-2,DSSLGWFYNEQF
TRBV12-3/TRBV12-4,ASSVRDEQY
TRBV7-9,ANSTELAKNIQY
TRBV28,ASTTGANQPQH
TRBV6-6,ASLNEGAWVTEAF
TRBV6-2/TRBV6-3,ASGGGEATYEQY
TRBV5-4,ASNRENTGELF
TRBV12-3/TRBV12-4,ASSQPGLAGIFEQF
TRBV28,ASTLRAEQF
TRBV12-3/TRBV12-4,ASSPLGAGQGCNEQF
TRBV29-1,SVQGDPRDSYEQY
TRBV12-3/TRBV12-4,ASSLDRGIYQPQH
TRBV11-2,ASSLARVQETQY
TRBV7-8,ASSPRGASYNEQF
TRBV18,ASSAGVFGYT
TRBV4-3,DSSQESNEIGSGANVLT
TRBV6-2/TRBV6-3,ASSRTVSPYNEQF
TRBV4-3,ASSQGGLAGDTQY
TRBV12-3/TRBV12-4,ASTLPGTERGNEQF
TRBV12-3/TRBV12-4,ASSLDRGIDTQY
TRBV4-1,ASSQVSAASTEQY
TRBV28,ASRGTTTSSYNEQF
TRBV6-2/TRBV6-3,VSTQTPPADTQY
TRBV12-5,ASGFNAIAGGTTGELF
TRBV28,ASSLKDSYGYT
TRBV6-5,ASSLGLAGVMF
TRBV6-1,ASKEGRTSNQPQH